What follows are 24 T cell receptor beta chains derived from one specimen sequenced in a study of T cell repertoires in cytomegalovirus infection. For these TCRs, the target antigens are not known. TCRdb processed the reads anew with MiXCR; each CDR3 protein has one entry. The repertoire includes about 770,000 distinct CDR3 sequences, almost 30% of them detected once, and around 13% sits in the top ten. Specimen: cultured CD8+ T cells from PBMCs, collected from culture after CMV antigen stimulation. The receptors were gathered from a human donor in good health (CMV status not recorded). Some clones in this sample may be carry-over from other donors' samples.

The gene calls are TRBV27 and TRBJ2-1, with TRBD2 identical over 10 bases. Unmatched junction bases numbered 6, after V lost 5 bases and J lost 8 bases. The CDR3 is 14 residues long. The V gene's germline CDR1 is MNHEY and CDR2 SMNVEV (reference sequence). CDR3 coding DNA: TGTGCCAGCAGTGTACTAGCGGGGTTCGATGAGCAGTTCTTC. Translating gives CASSVLAGFDEQFF.

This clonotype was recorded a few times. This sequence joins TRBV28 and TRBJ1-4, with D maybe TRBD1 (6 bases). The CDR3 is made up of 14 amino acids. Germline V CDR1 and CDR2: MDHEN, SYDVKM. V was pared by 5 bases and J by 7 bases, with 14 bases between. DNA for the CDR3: TGTGCCAGCAGTCCACAGGGATGGAGTGAAAAACTGTTTTTT. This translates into CASSPQGWSEKLFF.

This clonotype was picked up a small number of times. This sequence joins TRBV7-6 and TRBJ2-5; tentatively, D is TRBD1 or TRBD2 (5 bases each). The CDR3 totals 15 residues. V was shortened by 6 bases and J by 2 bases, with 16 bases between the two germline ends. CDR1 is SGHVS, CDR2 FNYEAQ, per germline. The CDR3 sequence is CASRHDRGQQETQYF. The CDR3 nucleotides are TGTGCCAGCAGACATGATCGGGGCCAGCAAGAGACCCAGTACTTC.

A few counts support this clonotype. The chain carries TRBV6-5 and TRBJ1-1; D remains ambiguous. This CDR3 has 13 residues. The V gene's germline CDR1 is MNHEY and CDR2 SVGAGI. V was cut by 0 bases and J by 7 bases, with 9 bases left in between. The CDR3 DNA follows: TGTGCCAGCAGTTACTCCTTCTTTAATGAAGCTTTCTTT. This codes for CASSYSFFNEAFF.

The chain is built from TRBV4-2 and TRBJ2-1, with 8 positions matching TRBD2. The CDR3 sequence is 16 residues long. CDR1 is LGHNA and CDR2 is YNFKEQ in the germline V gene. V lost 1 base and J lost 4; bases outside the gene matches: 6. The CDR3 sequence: CASSQGRTSFYNEQFF. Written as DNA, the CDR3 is TGTGCCAGCAGCCAAGGCAGGACTAGCTTTTACAATGAGCAGTTCTTC.

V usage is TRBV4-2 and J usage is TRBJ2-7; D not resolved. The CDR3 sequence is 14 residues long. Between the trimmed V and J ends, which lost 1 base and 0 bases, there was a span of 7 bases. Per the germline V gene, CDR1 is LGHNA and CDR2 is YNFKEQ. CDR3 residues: CASSQVPASYEQYF. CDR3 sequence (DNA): TGTGCCAGCAGCCAAGTCCCAGCCTCCTACGAGCAGTACTTC.

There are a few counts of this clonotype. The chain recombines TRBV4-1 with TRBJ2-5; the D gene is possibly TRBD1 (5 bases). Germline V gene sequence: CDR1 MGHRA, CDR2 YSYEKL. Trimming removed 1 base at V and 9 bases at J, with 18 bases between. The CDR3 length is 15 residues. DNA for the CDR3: TGCGCCAGCAGCCAAGTAGTACAGGCCCGGACGGCCCAGTACTTC. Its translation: CASSQVVQARTAQYF.

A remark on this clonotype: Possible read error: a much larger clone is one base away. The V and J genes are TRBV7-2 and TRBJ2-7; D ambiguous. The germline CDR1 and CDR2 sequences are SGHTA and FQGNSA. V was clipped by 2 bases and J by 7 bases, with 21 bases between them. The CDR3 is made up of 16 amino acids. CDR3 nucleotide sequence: TGTGCCAGCAGCTTAATAGTCCCCCCGTCCCATAGGGAGCAGTACTTC. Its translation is CASSLIVPPSHREQYF. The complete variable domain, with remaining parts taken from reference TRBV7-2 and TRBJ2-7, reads GAGVSQSPSNKVTEKGKDVELRCDPISGHTALYWYRQSLGQGLEFLIYFQGNSAPDKSGLPSDRFSAERTGGSVSTLTIQRTQQEDSAVYLCASSLIVPPSHREQYFGPGTRLTVT.

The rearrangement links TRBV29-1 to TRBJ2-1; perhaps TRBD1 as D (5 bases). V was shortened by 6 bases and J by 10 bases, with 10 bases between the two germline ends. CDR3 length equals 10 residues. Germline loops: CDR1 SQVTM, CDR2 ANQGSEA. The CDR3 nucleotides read TGCAGCGTCCTTAGGGGAGAGCAGTTCTTC. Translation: CSVLRGEQFF.

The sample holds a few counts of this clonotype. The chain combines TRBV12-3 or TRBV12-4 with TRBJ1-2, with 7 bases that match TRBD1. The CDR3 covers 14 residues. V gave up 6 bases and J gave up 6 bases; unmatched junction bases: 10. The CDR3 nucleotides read TGTGCCAGCAGCTCCGAGGGGGCGGAAGATGGCTACACCTTC. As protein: CASSSEGAEDGYTF.

The CDR3 spells CASSQRVDANHNEQFF. The CDR3 DNA sequence: TGTGCCAGTAGTCAAAGGGTCGACGCGAACCACAATGAGCAGTTCTTC. V gene TRBV19 combines with J gene TRBJ2-1; no reliable D call. Trimming took off 5 bases at V and 5 bases at J, with 19 bases between the two ends. The CDR3 spans 16 residues. CDR1 and CDR2 from the germline V gene are LNHDA and SQIVND (reference sequence).

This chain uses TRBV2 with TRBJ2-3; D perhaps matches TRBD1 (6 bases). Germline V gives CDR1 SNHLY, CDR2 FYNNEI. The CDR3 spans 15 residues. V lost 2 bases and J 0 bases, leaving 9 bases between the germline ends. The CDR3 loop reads CASSELTGSTDTQYF. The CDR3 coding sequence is TGTGCCAGCAGTGAATTGACAGGTAGCACAGATACGCAGTATTTT.

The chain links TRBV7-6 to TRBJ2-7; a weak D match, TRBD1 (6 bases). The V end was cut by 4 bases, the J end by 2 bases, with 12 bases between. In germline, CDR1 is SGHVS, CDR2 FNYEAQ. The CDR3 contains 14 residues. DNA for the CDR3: TGTGCCAGCAGCTCCCAGGGGTCCACCTACGAGCAGTACTTC. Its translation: CASSSQGSTYEQYF.

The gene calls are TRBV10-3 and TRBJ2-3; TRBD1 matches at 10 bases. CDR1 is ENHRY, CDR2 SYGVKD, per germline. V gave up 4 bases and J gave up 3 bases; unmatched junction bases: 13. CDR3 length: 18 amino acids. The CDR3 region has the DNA TGTGCCATCAGTGGGGAGCGTGTGGGGGACAGGGGAACAGATACGCAGTATTTT. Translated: CAISGERVGDRGTDTQYF.

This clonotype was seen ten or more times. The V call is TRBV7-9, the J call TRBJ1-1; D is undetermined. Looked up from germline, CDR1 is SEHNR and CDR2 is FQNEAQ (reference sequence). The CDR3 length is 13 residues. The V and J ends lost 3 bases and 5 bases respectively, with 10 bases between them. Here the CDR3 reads CASSLAGRTEAFF. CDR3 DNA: TGTGCCAGCAGCTTGGCGGGGAGGACTGAAGCTTTCTTT. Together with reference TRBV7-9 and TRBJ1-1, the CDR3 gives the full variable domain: DTGVSQNPRHKITKRGQNVTFRCDPISEHNRLYWYRQTLGQGPEFLTYFQNEAQLEKSRLLSDRFSAERPKGSFSTLEIQRTEQGDSAMYLCASSLAGRTEAFFGQGTRLTVV.

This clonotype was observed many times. The CDR3 nucleotides read TGTGCCAGCAGCTCCACCTACGAGCAGTACTTC. This encodes CASSSTYEQYF. The gene calls are TRBV7-2 and TRBJ2-7; D uncertain. Germline V gives CDR1 SGHTA, CDR2 FQGNSA. This CDR3 region has 11 residues. With 4 bases removed from V and 2 bases from J, the gap between germline ends came to 3 bases.

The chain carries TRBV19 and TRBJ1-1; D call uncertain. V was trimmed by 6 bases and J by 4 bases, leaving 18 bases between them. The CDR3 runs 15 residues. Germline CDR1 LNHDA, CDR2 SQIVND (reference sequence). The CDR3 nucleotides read TGTGCCAGTAGAGAATACAGCACTGTGGGCACTGAAGCTTTCTTT. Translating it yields CASREYSTVGTEAFF.

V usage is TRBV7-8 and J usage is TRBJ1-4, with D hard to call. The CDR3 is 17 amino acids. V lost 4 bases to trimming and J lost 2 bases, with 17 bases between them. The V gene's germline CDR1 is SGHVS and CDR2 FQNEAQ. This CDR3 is CASSSPPAKYTNEKLFF. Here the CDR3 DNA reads TGTGCCAGCAGCTCCCCCCCCGCGAAATATACTAATGAAAAACTGTTTTTT.

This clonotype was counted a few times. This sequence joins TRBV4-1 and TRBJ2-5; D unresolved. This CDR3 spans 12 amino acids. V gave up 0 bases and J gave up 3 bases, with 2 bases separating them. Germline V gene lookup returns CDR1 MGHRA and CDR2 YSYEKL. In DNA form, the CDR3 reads TGCGCCAGCAGCCAAGATAAAGAGACCCAGTACTTC. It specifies CASSQDKETQYF.

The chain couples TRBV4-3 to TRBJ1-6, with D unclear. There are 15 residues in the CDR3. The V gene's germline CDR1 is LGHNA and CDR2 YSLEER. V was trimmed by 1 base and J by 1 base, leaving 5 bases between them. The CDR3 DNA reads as TGCGCCAGCAGCCAAGGGGAATCCTATAATTCACCCCTCCACTTT. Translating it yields CASSQGESYNSPLHF.

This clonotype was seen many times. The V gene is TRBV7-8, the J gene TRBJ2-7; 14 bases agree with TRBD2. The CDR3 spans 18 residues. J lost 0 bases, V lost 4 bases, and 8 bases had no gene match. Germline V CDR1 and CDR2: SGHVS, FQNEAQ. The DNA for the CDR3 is TGTGCCAGCAGCTCCGGACTAGCGGGGGGCCTCGGCTCCTACGAGCAGTACTTC. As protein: CASSSGLAGGLGSYEQYF.

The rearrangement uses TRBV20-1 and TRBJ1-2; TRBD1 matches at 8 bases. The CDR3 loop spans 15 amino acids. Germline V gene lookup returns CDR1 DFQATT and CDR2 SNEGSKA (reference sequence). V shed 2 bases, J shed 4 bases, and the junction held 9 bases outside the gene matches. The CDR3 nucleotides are TGCAGTGCTAGAACCCTACAGGGGGTCCGCTATGGCTACACCTTC. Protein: CSARTLQGVRYGYTF.

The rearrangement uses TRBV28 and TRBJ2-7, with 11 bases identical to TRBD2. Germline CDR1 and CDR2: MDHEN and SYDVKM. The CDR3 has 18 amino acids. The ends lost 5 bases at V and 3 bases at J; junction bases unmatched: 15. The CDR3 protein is CASSTPGTSGEKYYEQYF. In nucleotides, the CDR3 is TGTGCCAGCAGTACTCCTGGGACTAGCGGAGAGAAATACTACGAGCAGTACTTC.

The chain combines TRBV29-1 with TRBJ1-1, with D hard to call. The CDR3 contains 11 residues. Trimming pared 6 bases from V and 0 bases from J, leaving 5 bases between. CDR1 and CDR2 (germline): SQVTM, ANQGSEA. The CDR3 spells CSVPLNTEAFF. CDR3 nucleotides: TGCAGCGTCCCCCTGAACACTGAAGCTTTCTTT.